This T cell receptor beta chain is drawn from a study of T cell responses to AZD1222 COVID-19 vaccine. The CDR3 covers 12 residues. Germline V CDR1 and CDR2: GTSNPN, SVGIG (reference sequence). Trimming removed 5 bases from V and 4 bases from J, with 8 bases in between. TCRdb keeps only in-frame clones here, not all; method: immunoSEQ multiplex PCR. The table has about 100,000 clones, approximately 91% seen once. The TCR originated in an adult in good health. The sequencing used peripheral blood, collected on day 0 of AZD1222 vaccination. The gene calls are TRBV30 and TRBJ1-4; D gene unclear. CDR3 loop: CAWVGVNEKLFF. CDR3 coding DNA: TGTGCCTGGGTCGGGGTTAATGAAAAACTGTTTTTT.